This TCR beta chain stems from a study of shared clonotypes between healthy human individuals. Study conclusions and caveats: All-four-donor shared clonotypes had higher generation probabilities than non-shared clonotypes did.

The CDR3 runs 18 residues. Germline V gives CDR1 SGHVS, CDR2 FQNEAQ. V trimming: 2 bases; J trimming: 0 bases; junction bases outside the gene matches: 6. CD45RO negativity and positive selection for CCR7 defined naive CD8 cells, a population that excluded terminally differentiated effector memory CD45RA+ cells. Notes on this clone: Its specificity is not known.

Profiling relied on immunoSEQ multiplex PCR, and the TCRdb table lists in-frame clones only, not all of them. Among about 2.1 million clones listed, over 85% were seen once. The chain joins TRBV7-8 to TRBJ2-4; TRBD2 aligns across 11 bases. The clonotype originates from a man between 18 and 29 years old in good health. Some clones in this sample may be carry-over from other donors' samples. Sequences were obtained from naive CD8+ T cells from PBMCs. CDR3 nucleotide sequence: TGTGCCAGCAGCTTATCACTAGCGGGAGACATAGCCAAAAACATTCAGTACTTC. This sequence encodes CASSLSLAGDIAKNIQYF.